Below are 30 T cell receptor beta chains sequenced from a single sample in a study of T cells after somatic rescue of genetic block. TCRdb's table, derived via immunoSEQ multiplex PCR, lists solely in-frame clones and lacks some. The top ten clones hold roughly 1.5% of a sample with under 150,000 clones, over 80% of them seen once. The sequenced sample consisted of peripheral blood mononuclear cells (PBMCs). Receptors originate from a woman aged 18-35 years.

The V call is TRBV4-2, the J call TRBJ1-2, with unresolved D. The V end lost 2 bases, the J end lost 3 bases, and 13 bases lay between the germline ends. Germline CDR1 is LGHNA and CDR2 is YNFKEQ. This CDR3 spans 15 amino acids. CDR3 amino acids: CASSQSSLRDYGYTF. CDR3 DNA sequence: TGTGCCAGCAGCCAATCCTCTCTTAGGGACTATGGCTACACCTTC.

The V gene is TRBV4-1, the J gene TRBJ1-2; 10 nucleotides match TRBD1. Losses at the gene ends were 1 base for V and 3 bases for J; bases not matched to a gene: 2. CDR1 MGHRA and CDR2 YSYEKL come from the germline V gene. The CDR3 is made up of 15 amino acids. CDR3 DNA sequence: TGCGCCAGCAGCCAAGGGGGGACAGGGGACTATGGCTACACCTTC. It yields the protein CASSQGGTGDYGYTF.

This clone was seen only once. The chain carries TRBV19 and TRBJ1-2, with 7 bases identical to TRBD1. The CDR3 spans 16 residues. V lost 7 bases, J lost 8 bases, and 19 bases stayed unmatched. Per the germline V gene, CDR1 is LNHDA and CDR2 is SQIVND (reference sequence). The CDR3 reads CASNDPGDSGLRGYTF. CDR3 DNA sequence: TGTGCCAGTAATGATCCTGGGGACAGCGGGTTGCGGGGCTACACCTTC.

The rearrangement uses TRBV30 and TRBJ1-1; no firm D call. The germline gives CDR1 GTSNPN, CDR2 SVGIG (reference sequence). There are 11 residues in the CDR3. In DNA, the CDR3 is TGTGTCCAAACGGCGAACACTGAAGCTTTCTTT. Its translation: CVQTANTEAFF.

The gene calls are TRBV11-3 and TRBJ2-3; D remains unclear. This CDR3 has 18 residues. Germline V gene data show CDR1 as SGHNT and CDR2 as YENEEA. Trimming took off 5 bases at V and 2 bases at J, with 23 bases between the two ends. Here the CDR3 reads CASSPGRRTLIVTDTQYF. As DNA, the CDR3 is TGTGCCAGCAGCCCCGGACGGAGAACCCTAATTGTCACAGATACGCAGTATTTT.

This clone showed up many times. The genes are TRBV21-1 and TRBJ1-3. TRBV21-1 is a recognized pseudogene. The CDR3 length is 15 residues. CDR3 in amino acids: CASSPRGRTGNTIYF. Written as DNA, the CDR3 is TGTGCCAGCAGCCCTCGCGGCAGAACTGGAAACACCATATATTTT.

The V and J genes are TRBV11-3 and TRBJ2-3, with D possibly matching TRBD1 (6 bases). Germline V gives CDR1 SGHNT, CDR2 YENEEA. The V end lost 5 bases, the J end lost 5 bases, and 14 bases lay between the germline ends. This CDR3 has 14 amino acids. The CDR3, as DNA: TGTGCCAGCAGCATAACAGGGCCGGGAGATACGCAGTATTTT. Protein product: CASSITGPGDTQYF.

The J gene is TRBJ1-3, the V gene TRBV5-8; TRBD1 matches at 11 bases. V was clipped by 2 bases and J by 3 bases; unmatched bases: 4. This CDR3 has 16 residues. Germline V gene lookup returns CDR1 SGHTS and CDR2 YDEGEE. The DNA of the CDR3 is TGTGCCAGCAGCTTTGGACAGGGGGCTGGTGGAAACACCATATATTTT. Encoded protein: CASSFGQGAGGNTIYF.

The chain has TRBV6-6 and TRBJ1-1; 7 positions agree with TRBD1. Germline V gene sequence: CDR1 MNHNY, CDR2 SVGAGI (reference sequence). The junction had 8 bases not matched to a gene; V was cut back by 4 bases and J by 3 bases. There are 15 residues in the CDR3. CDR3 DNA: TGTGCCAGCAGTTTCGCCTCGGACAGGTACACTGAAGCTTTCTTT. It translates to CASSFASDRYTEAFF.

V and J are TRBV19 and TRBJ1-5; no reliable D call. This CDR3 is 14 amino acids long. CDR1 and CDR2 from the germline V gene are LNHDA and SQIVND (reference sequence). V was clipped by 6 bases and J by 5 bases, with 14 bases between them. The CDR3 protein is CASREVLGYQPQHF. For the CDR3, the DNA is TGTGCCAGTAGGGAGGTACTAGGGTATCAGCCCCAGCATTTT.

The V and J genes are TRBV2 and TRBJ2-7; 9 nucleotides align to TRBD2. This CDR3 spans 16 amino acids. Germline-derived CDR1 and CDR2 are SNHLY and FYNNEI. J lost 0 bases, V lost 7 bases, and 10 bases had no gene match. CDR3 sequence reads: CASKFPSGESSYEQYF. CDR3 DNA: TGTGCCAGCAAATTCCCTAGCGGGGAAAGCTCCTACGAGCAGTACTTC. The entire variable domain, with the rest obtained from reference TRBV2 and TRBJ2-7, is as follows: EPEVTQTPSHQVTQMGQEVILRCVPISNHLYFYWYRQILGQKVEFLVSFYNNEISEKSEIFDDQFSVERPDGSNFTLKIRSTKLEDSAMYFCASKFPSGESSYEQYFGPGTRLTVT.

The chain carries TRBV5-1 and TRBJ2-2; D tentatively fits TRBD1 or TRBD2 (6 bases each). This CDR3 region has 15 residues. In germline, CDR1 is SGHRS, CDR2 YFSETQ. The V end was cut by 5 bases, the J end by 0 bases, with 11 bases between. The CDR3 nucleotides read TGCGCCAGCAGTGTCGGGGGCGCGAACACCGGGGAGCTGTTTTTT. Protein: CASSVGGANTGELFF.

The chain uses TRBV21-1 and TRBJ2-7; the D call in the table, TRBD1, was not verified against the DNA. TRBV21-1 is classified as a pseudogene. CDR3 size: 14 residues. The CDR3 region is CASRGPGQGCEQYF. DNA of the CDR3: TGTGCCAGCCGAGGACCGGGACAGGGATGCGAGCAGTACTTC.

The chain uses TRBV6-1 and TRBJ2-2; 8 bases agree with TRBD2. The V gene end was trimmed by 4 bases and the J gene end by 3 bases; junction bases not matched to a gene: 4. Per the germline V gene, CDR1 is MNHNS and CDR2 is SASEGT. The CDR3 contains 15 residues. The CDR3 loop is CASSVRGGYTGELFF. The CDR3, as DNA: TGTGCCAGCAGTGTTCGGGGGGGATACACCGGGGAGCTGTTTTTT.

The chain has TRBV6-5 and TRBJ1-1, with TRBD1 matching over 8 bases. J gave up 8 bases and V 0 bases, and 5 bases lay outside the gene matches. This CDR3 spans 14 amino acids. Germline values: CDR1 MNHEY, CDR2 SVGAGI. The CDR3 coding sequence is TGTGCCAGCAGTTACTCGAGGCAGGGGGCGGAAGCTTTCTTT. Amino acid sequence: CASSYSRQGAEAFF.

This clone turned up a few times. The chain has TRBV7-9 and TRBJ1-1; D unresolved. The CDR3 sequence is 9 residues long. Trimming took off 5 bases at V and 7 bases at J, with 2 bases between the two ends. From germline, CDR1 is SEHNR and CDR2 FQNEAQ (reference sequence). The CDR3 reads CASSVEAFF. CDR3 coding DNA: TGTGCCAGCAGCGTTGAAGCTTTCTTT.

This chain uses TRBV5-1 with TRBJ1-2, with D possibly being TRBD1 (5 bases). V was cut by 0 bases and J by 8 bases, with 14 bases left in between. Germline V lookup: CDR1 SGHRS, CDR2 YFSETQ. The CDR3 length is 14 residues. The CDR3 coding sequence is TGCGCCAGCAGCTTGGATCGGGGGTCGGGCGGCTACACCTTC. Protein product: CASSLDRGSGGYTF.

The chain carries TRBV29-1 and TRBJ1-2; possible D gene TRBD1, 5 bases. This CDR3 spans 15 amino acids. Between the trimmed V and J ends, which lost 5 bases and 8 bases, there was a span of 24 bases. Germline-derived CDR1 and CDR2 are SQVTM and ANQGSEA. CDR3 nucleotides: TGCAGCGTTACCTCCCAGGGCCTTCCTCCAGGCGGCTACACCTTC. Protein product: CSVTSQGLPPGGYTF.

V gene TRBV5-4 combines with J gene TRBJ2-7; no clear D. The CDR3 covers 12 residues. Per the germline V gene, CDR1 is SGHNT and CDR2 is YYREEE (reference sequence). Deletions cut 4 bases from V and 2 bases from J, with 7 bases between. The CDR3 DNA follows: TGTGCCAGCAGCAAAGATACCTACGAGCAGTACTTC. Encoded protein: CASSKDTYEQYF.

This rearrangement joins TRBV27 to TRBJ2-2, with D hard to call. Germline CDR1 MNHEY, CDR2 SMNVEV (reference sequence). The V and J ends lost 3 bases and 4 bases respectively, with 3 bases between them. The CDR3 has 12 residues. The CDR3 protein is CASSFRTGELFF. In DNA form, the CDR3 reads TGTGCCAGCAGTTTCCGCACCGGGGAGCTGTTTTTT.

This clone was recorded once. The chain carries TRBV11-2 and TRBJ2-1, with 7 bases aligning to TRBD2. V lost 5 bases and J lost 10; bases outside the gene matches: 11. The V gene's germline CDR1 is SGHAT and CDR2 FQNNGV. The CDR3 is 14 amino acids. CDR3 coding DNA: TGTGCCAGCAGCCCGCGACTAGCCCCGGGGGAGCAGTTCTTC. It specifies CASSPRLAPGEQFF.

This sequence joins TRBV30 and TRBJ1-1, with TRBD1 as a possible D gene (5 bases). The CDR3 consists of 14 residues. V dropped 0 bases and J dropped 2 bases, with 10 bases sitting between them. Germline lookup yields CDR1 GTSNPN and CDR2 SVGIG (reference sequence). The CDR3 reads CAWSVGASNTEAFF. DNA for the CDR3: TGTGCCTGGAGTGTAGGGGCCTCCAACACTGAAGCTTTCTTT. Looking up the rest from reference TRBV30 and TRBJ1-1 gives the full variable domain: SQTIHQWPATLVQPVGSPLSLECTVEGTSNPNLYWYRQAAGRGLQLLFYSVGIGQISSEVPQNLSASRPQDRQFILSSKKLLLSDSGFYLCAWSVGASNTEAFFGQGTRLTVV.

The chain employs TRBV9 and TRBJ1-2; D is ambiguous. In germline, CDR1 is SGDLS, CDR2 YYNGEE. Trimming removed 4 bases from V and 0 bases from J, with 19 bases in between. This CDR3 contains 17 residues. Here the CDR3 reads CASSPDTAGLANYGYTF. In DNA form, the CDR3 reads TGTGCCAGCAGCCCCGACACGGCCGGTCTAGCTAACTATGGCTACACCTTC.

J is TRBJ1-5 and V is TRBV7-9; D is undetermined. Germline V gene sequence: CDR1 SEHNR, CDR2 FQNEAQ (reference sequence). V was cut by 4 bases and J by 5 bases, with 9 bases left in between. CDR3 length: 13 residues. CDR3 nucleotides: TGTGCCAGCAGCTCCCCTCCAGATCAGCCCCAGCATTTT. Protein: CASSSPPDQPQHF.

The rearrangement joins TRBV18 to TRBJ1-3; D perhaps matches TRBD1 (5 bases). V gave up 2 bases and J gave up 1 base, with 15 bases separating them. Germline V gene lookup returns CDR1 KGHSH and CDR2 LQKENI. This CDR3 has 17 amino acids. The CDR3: CASSPRGIELSGNTIYF. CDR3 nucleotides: TGTGCCAGCTCACCAAGGGGCATAGAGCTGTCTGGAAACACCATATATTTT.

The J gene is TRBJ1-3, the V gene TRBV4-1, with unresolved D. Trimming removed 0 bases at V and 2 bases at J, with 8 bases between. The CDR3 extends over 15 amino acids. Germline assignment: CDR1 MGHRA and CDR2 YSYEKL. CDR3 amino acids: CASSQDLSTGNTIYF. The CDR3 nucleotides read TGCGCCAGCAGCCAAGATTTGAGTACTGGAAACACCATATATTTT.

The CDR3: CASRTGANYGYTF. The CDR3 coding sequence is TGCGCCAGCAGGACCGGGGCGAACTATGGCTACACCTTC. The genes are TRBV5-1 and TRBJ1-2; D possibly corresponds to TRBD1 (5 bases). The CDR3 is 13 amino acids. V was pared by 5 bases and J by 2 bases, with 10 bases between. CDR1 SGHRS and CDR2 YFSETQ come from the germline V gene. The full variable domain, completed using reference TRBV5-1 and TRBJ1-2, is KAGVTQTPRYLIKTRGQQVTLSCSPISGHRSVSWYQQTPGQGLQFLFEYFSETQRNKGNFPGRFSGRQFSNSRSEMNVSTLELGDSALYLCASRTGANYGYTFGSGTRLTVV.

CDR3 region: CAMGGAVTDTQYF. The CDR3 nucleotides read TGTGCCATGGGAGGGGCAGTGACAGATACGCAGTATTTT. The rearrangement links TRBV10-3 to TRBJ2-3; 7 bases align to TRBD2. CDR1 and CDR2 (germline): ENHRY, SYGVKD. With V trimmed by 9 bases and J by 3 bases, 6 bases remained unmatched. This CDR3 is built from 13 residues.

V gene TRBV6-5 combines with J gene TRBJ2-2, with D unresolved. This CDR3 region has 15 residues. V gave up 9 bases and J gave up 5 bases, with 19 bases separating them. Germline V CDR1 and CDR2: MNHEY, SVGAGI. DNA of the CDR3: TGTGCCAGTTTACCAGGCCCCTCAGAGACCGGGGAGCTGTTTTTT. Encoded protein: CASLPGPSETGELFF.

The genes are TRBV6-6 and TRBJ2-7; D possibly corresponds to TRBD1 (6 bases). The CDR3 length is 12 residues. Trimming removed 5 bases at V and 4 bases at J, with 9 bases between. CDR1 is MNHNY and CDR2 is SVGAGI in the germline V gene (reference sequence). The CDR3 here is CASSTGQYEQYF. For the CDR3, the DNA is TGTGCCAGCAGTACCGGACAGTACGAGCAGTACTTC.